In this sample, the clone carrying this T cell receptor (beta chain) turned up once. Its specificity is not known. Relative to the germline gene, one junction end is altered; a read error may explain this. In germline, CDR1 is LNHDA, CDR2 SQIVND (reference sequence). This CDR3 comprises 15 residues. This entry belongs to a study of T cells in Graves' hyperthyroidism and ophthalmopathy. Study conclusions and caveats: A model using 13 V-J features told ophthalmopathy apart from stable hyperthyroidism. Most thyroid clonotypes expanded above 0.001 were also detected in blood.

The study excluded patients with uncontrolled infection, other autoimmune disease, pregnancy or lactation. The diagnoses drew upon clinical symptoms, serum thyroxine and TRAb, thyroid ultrasound and orbital computed tomography. TCR beta CDR3 sequences were amplified from RNA transcripts. RT-PCR in the first round (using the HTBI primer set) targeted the TCR CDR3. TCRdb independently ran MiXCR on the multiplex PCR reads; one entry per CDR3 protein. Here the sample spans approximately 700,000 distinct CDR3 sequences, over 40% being singletons. The sample comprised peripheral blood or thyroid tissue (not recorded which). This TCR was recovered from an adult man with Graves' disease, either hyperthyroidism or ophthalmopathy (not recorded which). The V and J genes are TRBV19 and TRBJ1-1; D is uncertain. Here the CDR3 reads CASPPPGRVNTEALF. The CDR3 coding sequence is TGTGCCAGTCCGCCTCCGGGGAGGGTGAACACTGAAGCTCTCTTT. The variable domain in full, completed from reference TRBV19 and TRBJ1-1, reads DGGITQSPKYLFRKEGQNVTLSCEQNLNHDAMYWYRQDPGQGLRLIYYSQIVNDFQKGDIAEGYSVSREKKESFPLTVTSAQKNPTAFYLCASPPPGRVNTEALFGQGTRLTVV.